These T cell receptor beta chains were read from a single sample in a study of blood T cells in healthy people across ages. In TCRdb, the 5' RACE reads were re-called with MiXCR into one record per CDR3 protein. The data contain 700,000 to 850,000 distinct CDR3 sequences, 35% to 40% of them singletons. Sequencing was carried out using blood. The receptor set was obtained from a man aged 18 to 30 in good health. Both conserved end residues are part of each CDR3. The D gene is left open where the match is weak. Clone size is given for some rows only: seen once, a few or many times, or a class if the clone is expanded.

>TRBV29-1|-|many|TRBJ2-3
TGCAGCGTTGGTGTGGCAGTGTCTGGCACAGATACGCAGTATTTT
CSVGVAVSGTDTQYF
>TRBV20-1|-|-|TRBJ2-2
TGCAGTGCTAGAGATGATCGGGGTACCGGGGAGCTGTTTTTT
CSARDDRGTGELFF
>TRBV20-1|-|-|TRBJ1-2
TGCGGTGCTAGAGTGAGGCAGGGGAATAACTATGGCTACACCTTC
CGARVRQGNNYGYTF
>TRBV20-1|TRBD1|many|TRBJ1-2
TGCAGTGCTACAAGACAGGGAGCTAACTATGGCTACACCTTC
CSATRQGANYGYTF
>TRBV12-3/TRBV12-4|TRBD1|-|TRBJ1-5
TGTGCCAGCAGAGAGACAGGGTCCGGCAATCAGCCCCAGCATTTT
CASRETGSGNQPQHF
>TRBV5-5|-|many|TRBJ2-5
TGTGCCAGCAGCCCCCTGGTGCGAGGGGAGACCCAGTACTTC
CASSPLVRGETQYF
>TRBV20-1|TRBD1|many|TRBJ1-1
TGCAGTGCTAGCAGGGGGGGATTAGCTTTCTTT
CSASRGGLAFF
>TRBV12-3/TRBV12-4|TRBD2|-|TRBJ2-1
TGTGCCAGTGAGCGGGGGGGCGTCAATGAGCAGTTCTTC
CASERGGVNEQFF
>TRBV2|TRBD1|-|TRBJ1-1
TGTGCCAGCAGTGAGGACAGGGGGCTCACTGAAGCTTTCTTT
CASSEDRGLTEAFF
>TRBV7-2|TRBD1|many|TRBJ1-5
TGTGCCAGCAGCTTAGTTGGGACAGGAACTCAGCCCCAGCATTTT
CASSLVGTGTQPQHF
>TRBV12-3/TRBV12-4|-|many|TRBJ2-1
TGTGCCAGCAGTGCGGGGCTTTCCAACAATGAGCAGTTCTTC
CASSAGLSNNEQFF
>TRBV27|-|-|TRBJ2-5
TGTGCCAGCAGTTTAGGTGGCAGGGGTTATCAAGAGACCCAGTACTTC
CASSLGGRGYQETQYF
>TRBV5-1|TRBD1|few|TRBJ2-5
TGCGCCAGCAGGCCCCGAGCTGGACAGGATGAGACCCAGTACTTC
CASRPRAGQDETQYF
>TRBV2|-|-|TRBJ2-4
TGTGCCAGCAGTGAAAAGGTTTCGCAGTACTTC
CASSEKVSQYF
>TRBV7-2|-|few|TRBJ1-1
TGTGCCAGCAGCCCTACCATCCAAGCTTTCTTT
CASSPTIQAFF
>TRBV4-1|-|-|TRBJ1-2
TGCGCCAGCAGCCAAGATATGGGGGTTTCGGGCTATGGCTACACCTTC
CASSQDMGVSGYGYTF
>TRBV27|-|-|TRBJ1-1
TGTGCCAGCAGTTCCGTTGGCACTGAAGCTTTCTTT
CASSSVGTEAFF
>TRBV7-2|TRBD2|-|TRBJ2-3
TGTGCCAGCAGCTTAACAGGCGGGGGAAACACAGATACGCAGTATTTT
CASSLTGGGNTDTQYF
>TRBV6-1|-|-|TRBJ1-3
TGTGCCAGCAGATCAACAGGGTTGGCTGGAGACACCATATATTTT
CASRSTGLAGDTIYF
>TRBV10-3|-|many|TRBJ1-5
TGTGCCATCAGTGACAGGGGCAATCAGCCCCAGCATTTT
CAISDRGNQPQHF
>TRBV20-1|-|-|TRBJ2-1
TGCAGTGCTAGAGGCGAACTAGGTAACAATGAGCAGTTCTTC
CSARGELGNNEQFF
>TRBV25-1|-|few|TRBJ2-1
TGTGCCAGCAAGGGACCCGACAATGAGCAGTTCTTC
CASKGPDNEQFF
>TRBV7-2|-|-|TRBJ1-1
TGTGCCAGCAGCAGACGGAGACAGTACGGGTACACTGAAGCTTTCTTT
CASSRRRQYGYTEAFF
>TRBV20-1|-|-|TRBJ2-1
TGCAGTGCTAGGAGAGACCGGAGGCCCTGGGAGCAGTTCTTC
CSARRDRRPWEQFF
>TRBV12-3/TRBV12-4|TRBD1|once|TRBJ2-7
TGTGCCAGCAGCTCCCTCGGGACAGCCTCCTACGAGCAGTACTTC
CASSSLGTASYEQYF
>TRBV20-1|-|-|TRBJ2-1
TGCAGTGCTAACGACAGGAGGTTAGAGCAGTTCTTC
CSANDRRLEQFF
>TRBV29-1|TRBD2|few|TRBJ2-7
TGCAGCGTTGTCGGGGGGTTGTACGAGCAGTACTTC
CSVVGGLYEQYF
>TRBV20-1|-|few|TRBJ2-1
TGCAGTGCCCACGGAAGCTCCTACAATGAGCAGTTCTTC
CSAHGSSYNEQFF
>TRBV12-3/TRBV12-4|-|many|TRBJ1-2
TGTGCCAGCAGTTTACAGGGAGAGGGCTACACCTTC
CASSLQGEGYTF
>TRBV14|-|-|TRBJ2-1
TGTGCCAGCAGCCACCCCCTGCATAATGAGCAGTTATTC
CASSHPLHNEQLF
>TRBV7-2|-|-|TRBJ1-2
TGTGCCAGCAGCGCCTGGACAGCGAAGGACTATGGCTACACCTTC
CASSAWTAKDYGYTF
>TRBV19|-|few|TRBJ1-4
TGTGCCAGTAGTATAGGGACAGCATCAACTAATGAAAAACTGTTTTTT
CASSIGTASTNEKLFF
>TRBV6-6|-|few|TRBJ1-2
TGTGCCAGCAGTCCGGATCAGTACCGCTATGGCTACACCTTC
CASSPDQYRYGYTF
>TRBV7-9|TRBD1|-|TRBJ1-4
TGTGCCAGCAGCGCACGGGACAGGGGGGCTGAAAAACTGTTTTTT
CASSARDRGAEKLFF
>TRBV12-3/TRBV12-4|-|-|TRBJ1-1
TGTGCCAGCAGATATATTGGGAACACTGAAGCTTTCTTT
CASRYIGNTEAFF
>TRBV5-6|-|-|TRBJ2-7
TGTGCCAGCAGCCCGGGGGGTAGGGGGCTATGGAATGAGCAGTACTTC
CASSPGGRGLWNEQYF
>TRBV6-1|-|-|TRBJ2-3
TGTGCCAGCAGCGCGGAATGGCTAACAGATACGCAGTATTTT
CASSAEWLTDTQYF
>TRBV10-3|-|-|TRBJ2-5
TGTGCCATCGGTGTAGAACCCCAAGAGACCCAGTACTTC
CAIGVEPQETQYF
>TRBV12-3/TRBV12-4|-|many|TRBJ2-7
TGTGCCAGCAGCACTTCCTACGAGCAGTACTTC
CASSTSYEQYF
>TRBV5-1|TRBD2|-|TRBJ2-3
TGCGCCAGCAGCTGGGGACTAGCGGGGGACCTCACAGATACGCAGTATTTT
CASSWGLAGDLTDTQYF
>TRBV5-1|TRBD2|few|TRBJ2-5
TGCGCCAGCAGTGGGGCTAGCGGTAAAGAGACCCAGTACTTC
CASSGASGKETQYF
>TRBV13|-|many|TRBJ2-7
TGTGCCAGCAGCTTATCCTCTACCCTAGAGAGGGGGGCGTACGAGCAGTACTTC
CASSLSSTLERGAYEQYF
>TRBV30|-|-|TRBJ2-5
TGTGCCTGGACCTCAGGCGGGGAGACCCAGTACTTC
CAWTSGGETQYF
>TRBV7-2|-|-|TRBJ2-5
TGTGCCAGCAGCTCCGTCGGGGGGCTTGAGACCCAGTACTTC
CASSSVGGLETQYF
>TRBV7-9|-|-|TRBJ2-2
TGTGCCAGCAGTCGACTCCTCCCACAGGCAGGGGAGCTGTTTTTT
CASSRLLPQAGELFF